Listed below are T cell receptor beta chains from one sample, sequenced in a study of T-cell reconstitution after alpha-beta-depleted transplantation in children. TCRdb fed the PCR reads into MiXCR, producing one record per CDR3 protein. Of about 400,000 distinct CDR3 sequences in the sample, just over 20% were seen once. This specimen was PBMCs from the stem cell graft donor, taken from the stem cell graft. All receptors derive from a human donor who donated a stem cell graft to a child with acute myeloid leukemia. Both conserved end residues are part of each CDR3. Fields, in order: D gene, V gene, clone size, J gene, CDR3 protein, CDR3 DNA. The D gene is left open where the match is weak. Clone size appears in some rows only: once, few, many, or a class for an expanded clone.

NA	TRBV7-2	NA	TRBJ2-2	CASSPVRTANTGELFF	TGTGCCAGCAGCCCTGTACGGACGGCGAACACCGGGGAGCTGTTTTTT
NA	TRBV2	many	TRBJ2-2	CASSENAENTGELFF	TGTGCCAGCAGTGAGAATGCAGAAAACACCGGGGAGCTGTTTTTT
NA	TRBV12-3/TRBV12-4	NA	TRBJ2-5	CASSLGVREEETQYF	TGTGCCAGCAGTTTAGGGGTCAGGGAAGAAGAGACCCAGTACTTC
NA	TRBV5-1	few	TRBJ2-2	CASSLPQPVTGELFF	TGCGCCAGCAGCTTGCCCCAGCCGGTCACCGGGGAGCTGTTTTTT
NA	TRBV20-1	few	TRBJ2-6	CSARPSGANVLTF	TGCAGTGCTAGGCCCTCTGGGGCCAACGTCCTGACTTTC
NA	TRBV20-1	NA	TRBJ2-1	CSASTGITYNEQFF	TGCAGTGCTAGTACCGGGATAACCTACAATGAGCAGTTCTTC
TRBD2	TRBV12-3/TRBV12-4	NA	TRBJ2-5	CASSPVPGLAEVFQETQYF	TGTGCCAGCAGCCCTGTTCCCGGACTAGCGGAAGTATTCCAAGAGACCCAGTACTTC
TRBD1	TRBV7-3	few	TRBJ2-1	CASSPTGGSSDEQFF	TGTGCCAGCAGCCCAACAGGGGGTAGTTCAGATGAGCAGTTCTTC
NA	TRBV6-5	NA	TRBJ1-6	CASSYSTGGSYNSPLHF	TGTGCCAGCAGTTACTCGACTGGGGGCTCCTATAATTCACCCCTCCACTTT
NA	TRBV7-9	NA	TRBJ2-7	CASSQGPSGEQYF	TGTGCCAGCAGCCAGGGCCCCAGCGGCGAGCAGTACTTC
NA	TRBV3-1	once	TRBJ2-1	CASSQGLARYNEQFF	TGTGCCAGCAGCCAAGGTCTGGCTCGTTACAATGAGCAGTTCTTC
NA	TRBV27	NA	TRBJ2-2	CASSLRGTRDTGELFF	TGTGCCAGCAGTCTGAGGGGGACTCGGGACACCGGGGAGCTGTTTTTT
TRBD2	TRBV20-1	NA	TRBJ2-1	CSARDGMAGGPRNEQFF	TGCAGTGCTAGAGATGGGATGGCGGGAGGGCCGCGGAATGAGCAGTTCTTC
TRBD2	TRBV20-1	few	TRBJ2-3	CSARRVAGGADTQYF	TGCAGTGCTAGGAGGGTAGCGGGAGGTGCAGATACGCAGTATTTT
TRBD2	TRBV6-1	NA	TRBJ2-5	CASKLPGTSQTQYF	TGTGCCAGCAAATTGCCTGGGACTAGCCAGACCCAGTACTTC
NA	TRBV7-3	NA	TRBJ1-1	CASSRGVNSIEAFF	TGTGCCAGCAGCAGGGGGGTAAACAGTATTGAAGCTTTCTTT